This record concerns one TCR beta chain sequence. The data originate from a study of blood T cells in healthy people across ages. CDR3 size: 16 residues. Germline V gene data show CDR1 as MNHNS and CDR2 as SASEGT. V was trimmed by 4 bases and J by 0 bases, leaving 14 bases between them. Combining a sample-barcoded 5' primer with a J-beta primer mix, a second PCR ran for roughly 6 to 11 cycles. TCRdb re-called the 5' RACE reads through MiXCR, storing one row per CDR3 protein. The sample holds approximately 850,000 distinct CDR3 sequences, roughly 60% seen once. This receptor was obtained from a man younger than 40 in good health. Sequenced sample: blood. The chain has TRBV6-1 and TRBJ2-3; tentative D call: TRBD2 (5 bases). CDR3 DNA sequence: TGTGCCAGCAGTGCTGGACTTTTCAAAAGCACAGATACGCAGTATTTT. It translates to CASSAGLFKSTDTQYF.